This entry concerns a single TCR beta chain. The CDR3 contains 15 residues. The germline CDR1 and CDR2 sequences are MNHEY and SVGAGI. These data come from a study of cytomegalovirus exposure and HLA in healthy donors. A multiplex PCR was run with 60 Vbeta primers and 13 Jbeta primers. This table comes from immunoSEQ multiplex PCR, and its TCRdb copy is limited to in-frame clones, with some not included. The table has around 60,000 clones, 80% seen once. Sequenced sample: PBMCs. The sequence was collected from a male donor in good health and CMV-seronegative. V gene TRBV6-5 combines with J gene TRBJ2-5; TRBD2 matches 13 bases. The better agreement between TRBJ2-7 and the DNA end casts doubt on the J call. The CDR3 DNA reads TGTGCCAGCAGTGCCCGGACTAGCGGGGGTTACGAGCAGTACTTC. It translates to CASSARTSGGYEQYF.